A single sample is the source of the 24 T cell receptor beta chains below, sequenced in a study of blood T cell repertoires in COVID-19. The data were produced by immunoSEQ multiplex PCR, yet TCRdb's version contains in-frame clones alone and is incomplete. The data contain 200,000 to 250,000 clones, less than 90% of them singletons. The sample comprised peripheral blood. These receptors were taken from a woman of 80 years or more with active or convalescent COVID-19.

V is TRBV18 and J is TRBJ2-6, with 11 bases aligning to TRBD1. CDR1 is KGHSH, CDR2 LQKENI, per germline. V dropped 3 bases and J dropped 2; count of bases not matched to a gene: 3. This CDR3 contains 17 residues. The CDR3 loop is CASSPGQGAAGANVLTF. The CDR3 DNA reads TGTGCCAGCTCACCTGGACAGGGGGCAGCTGGGGCCAACGTCCTGACTTTC.

This clone is a singleton in its sample. CDR3 amino acids: CASSVGDRGYEQYF. The DNA for the CDR3 is TGTGCCAGCAGCGTTGGGGACAGGGGCTACGAGCAGTACTTC. This chain links TRBV9 with TRBJ2-7, with 10 bases matching TRBD1. CDR1 is SGDLS and CDR2 is YYNGEE in the germline V gene. With V trimmed by 2 bases and J by 3 bases, 2 bases remained unmatched. This CDR3 contains 14 residues.

This clone is a singleton in its sample. The chain couples TRBV6-5 to TRBJ2-5; the D gene is possibly TRBD2 (6 bases). Trimming shortened V by 0 bases and J by 2 bases, and 13 bases separated the two germline ends. The length of the CDR3 is 16 residues. Germline lookup yields CDR1 MNHEY and CDR2 SVGAGI. CDR3 in DNA: TGTGCCAGCAGTTACTCGAATCCGGGAGCACAAGAGACCCAGTACTTC. It codes for CASSYSNPGAQETQYF.

The chain recombines TRBV11-3 with TRBJ1-1; D call uncertain. V lost 2 bases and J 3 bases, leaving 10 bases between the germline ends. The CDR3 is made up of 14 amino acids. Germline V CDR1 and CDR2: SGHNT, YENEEA. The CDR3 spells CASSLSGGYTEAFF. The CDR3 coding sequence is TGTGCCAGCAGCTTATCAGGAGGGTACACTGAAGCTTTCTTT.

The chain recombines TRBV12-5 with TRBJ2-3, with TRBD2 matching over 10 bases. After removal of 8 bases from V and 0 bases from J, the junction contained 5 bases not matched to a gene. The germline V gene encodes CDR1 LGHNT and CDR2 FRNRAP. The CDR3 is made up of 15 amino acids. The CDR3 nucleotides read TGTGCTAGTAGTACTAGCGGGGCCAGCACAGATACGCAGTATTTT. Amino acid sequence: CASSTSGASTDTQYF.

The chain employs TRBV5-5 and TRBJ2-2; D might be TRBD1 (6 bases). V was cut by 2 bases and J by 7 bases, with 9 bases left in between. CDR3 length equals 13 residues. CDR1 and CDR2 (germline): SGHKS, YYEKEE (reference sequence). CDR3: CASSFQGYGELFF. In DNA form, the CDR3 reads TGTGCCAGCAGCTTCCAGGGGTACGGGGAGCTGTTTTTT.

V usage is TRBV19 and J usage is TRBJ1-2; D is perhaps TRBD1 (5 bases). Germline-derived CDR1 and CDR2 are LNHDA and SQIVND (reference sequence). The length of the CDR3 is 16 residues. V gave up 3 bases and J gave up 7 bases, with 21 bases separating them. Here the CDR3 reads CASSMPGPGWISGYTF. In DNA form, the CDR3 reads TGTGCCAGTAGTATGCCTGGCCCAGGGTGGATAAGTGGCTACACCTTC.

This chain connects TRBV28 to TRBJ1-3, with D tentatively TRBD1 (6 bases). Trimming removed 8 bases from V and 4 bases from J, with 18 bases in between. Germline CDR1 and CDR2: MDHEN and SYDVKM. CDR3 size: 15 residues. CDR3: CASGGAAPGGNTIYF. In DNA form, the CDR3 reads TGTGCCAGCGGGGGGGCGGCGCCCGGAGGAAACACCATATATTTT.

This clone was seen just once. This chain uses TRBV19 with TRBJ2-3; a possible D gene is TRBD2 (5 bases). CDR3 size: 15 residues. CDR1 and CDR2 from the germline V gene are LNHDA and SQIVND (reference sequence). The V and J ends lost 8 bases and 0 bases respectively, with 15 bases between them. The CDR3 sequence: CASRGIGVSTDTQYF. The DNA of the CDR3 is TGTGCCAGTCGGGGTATCGGCGTGAGCACAGATACGCAGTATTTT.

The chain employs TRBV19 and TRBJ2-6; 8 bases align to TRBD1. V lost 3 bases to trimming and J lost 0 bases; unmatched junction nucleotides: 7. The length of the CDR3 is 18 residues. The germline V gene has CDR1 LNHDA and CDR2 SQIVND (reference sequence). CDR3 region: CASSIRPGGASGANVLTF. CDR3 sequence (DNA): TGTGCCAGTAGTATCCGGCCAGGGGGCGCCTCTGGGGCCAACGTCCTGACTTTC.

The chain has TRBV5-1 and TRBJ2-7; 10 bases are shared with TRBD1. Germline V gene lookup returns CDR1 SGHRS and CDR2 YFSETQ. This CDR3 contains 14 residues. Trimming removed 5 bases from V and 4 bases from J; junction bases left unmatched: 6. Here the CDR3 DNA reads TGCGCCAGCAGTGCGACGGGACAGGGGTACGAGCAGTACTTC. Translation: CASSATGQGYEQYF.

The chain carries TRBV18 and TRBJ2-2; 8 nucleotides agree with TRBD2. Looked up from germline, CDR1 is KGHSH and CDR2 is LQKENI. The CDR3 is made up of 15 amino acids. J lost 6 bases, V lost 4 bases, and 7 bases had no gene match. Here the CDR3 DNA reads TGTGCCAGCTCACTCGGAGCGGGGGACGCCGGGGAGCTGTTTTTT. It codes for CASSLGAGDAGELFF.

J is TRBJ2-7 and V is TRBV5-1; perhaps TRBD1 as D (5 bases). Trimming cost V 5 bases and J 2 bases, with 11 bases left between them. CDR1 is SGHRS, CDR2 YFSETQ, per germline. There are 13 residues in the CDR3. DNA of the CDR3: TGCGCCAGCAGGACAGCCGAGGCCTACGAGCAGTACTTC. This translates into CASRTAEAYEQYF.

The rearrangement uses TRBV19 and TRBJ1-5; a possible D gene is TRBD1 (5 bases). Germline values: CDR1 LNHDA, CDR2 SQIVND (reference sequence). This CDR3 contains 15 residues. Trimming took 5 bases from V and 5 from J, leaving 16 bases between them. The CDR3 is CASSPSGTPDQPQHF. CDR3 DNA: TGTGCCAGTAGTCCTAGCGGGACTCCCGATCAGCCCCAGCATTTT.

This chain joins TRBV7-9 and TRBJ2-7; maybe TRBD2 (5 bases). The CDR3 runs to 15 residues. Looked up from germline, CDR1 is SEHNR and CDR2 is FQNEAQ (reference sequence). Trimming shortened V by 6 bases and J by 2 bases, and 17 bases separated the two germline ends. For the CDR3, the DNA is TGTGCCAGCAGTTCACCCCTGAGGGTCCCCTACGAGCAGTACTTC. Amino acid sequence: CASSSPLRVPYEQYF.

V is TRBV7-2 and J is TRBJ1-1; D is unresolved. The CDR3 runs 13 residues. The V gene's germline CDR1 is SGHTA and CDR2 FQGNSA. V shed 5 bases and J shed 4 bases, with 11 bases lying between them. CDR3 in amino acids: CASSSRSSTEAFF. CDR3 DNA sequence: TGTGCCAGCAGCAGCCGGTCGTCCACTGAAGCTTTCTTT.

The rearrangement links TRBV3-1 (or the pseudogene TRBV3-2) to TRBJ2-5; TRBD2 matches 10 bases. In germline, CDR1 is LGHDT, CDR2 YNNKEL (reference sequence). The CDR3 is made up of 15 amino acids. With V trimmed by 4 bases and J by 4 bases, 6 bases remained unmatched. The CDR3 coding sequence is TGTGCCAGCAGCCCTGAGCGGGGGGGCCTAGAGACCCAGTACTTC. It is translated as CASSPERGGLETQYF.

This sequence joins TRBV6-2 or TRBV6-3 and TRBJ1-2; tentatively, D is TRBD1 (6 bases). The length of the CDR3 is 16 residues. Trimming took 2 bases from V and 8 from J, leaving 21 bases between them. Looked up from germline, CDR1 is MNHEY and CDR2 is SVGEGT. For the CDR3, the DNA is TGTGCCAGCAGTTACGAACAGGGAGCGCTGGTATACGGCTACACCTTC. It encodes CASSYEQGALVYGYTF.

This clone was observed a few times. The chain links TRBV14 to TRBJ2-1, with 7 bases matching TRBD1. CDR1 is SGHDN and CDR2 is FVKESK in the germline V gene. V dropped 2 bases and J dropped 0; count of bases not matched to a gene: 7. The CDR3 sequence is 17 residues long. CDR3 coding DNA: TGTGCCAGCAGCCAACGGGACAGAAGTAACTCCTACAATGAGCAGTTCTTC. Amino acid sequence: CASSQRDRSNSYNEQFF. The whole variable domain, remainder taken from reference TRBV14 and TRBJ2-1, is EAGVTQFPSHSVIEKGQTVTLRCDPISGHDNLYWYRRVMGKEIKFLLHFVKESKQDESGMPNNRFLAERTGGTYSTLKVQPAELEDSGVYFCASSQRDRSNSYNEQFFGPGTRLTVL.

This clone was detected only once. The genes are TRBV27 and TRBJ2-5; the D gene is possibly TRBD2 (6 bases). The CDR3 extends over 14 amino acids. The V end lost 0 bases, the J end lost 5 bases, and 10 bases lay between the germline ends. In germline, CDR1 is MNHEY, CDR2 SMNVEV (reference sequence). Written as DNA, the CDR3 is TGTGCCAGCAGTTTATCGCGGGGTGGGGAGACCCAGTACTTC. Protein product: CASSLSRGGETQYF.

This clone was seen just once. Distinct nucleotide sequences in the sample also encode this CDR3. The gene calls are TRBV18 and TRBJ1-2; D remains unclear. The germline CDR1 and CDR2 sequences are KGHSH and LQKENI. V was trimmed by 3 bases and J by 4 bases, leaving 12 bases between them. This CDR3 is 14 amino acids long. CDR3 sequence (DNA): TGTGCCAGCTCACCTTCTCAGGAAGCCTATGGCTACACCTTC. This codes for CASSPSQEAYGYTF. Variable domain in full (rest from reference TRBV18 and TRBJ1-2): NAGVMQNPRHLVRRRGQEARLRCSPMKGHSHVYWYRQLPEEGLKFMVYLQKENIIDESGMPKERFSAEFPKEGPSILRIQQVVRGDSAAYFCASSPSQEAYGYTFGSGTRLTVV.

The V gene is TRBV11-1, the J gene TRBJ2-3; TRBD1 might be the D (6 bases). Trimming took off 5 bases at V and 0 bases at J, with 9 bases between the two ends. From germline, CDR1 is SGHAT and CDR2 FQDESV (reference sequence). The CDR3 covers 14 residues. The CDR3 DNA sequence: TGTGCCAGCAGCACAGGGATTAGCACAGATACGCAGTATTTT. This gives the protein CASSTGISTDTQYF.

The chain links TRBV10-3 to TRBJ2-1, with 10 positions matching TRBD2. With 4 bases clipped from V and 6 bases from J, the junction kept 3 bases outside the gene matches. Looked up from germline, CDR1 is ENHRY and CDR2 is SYGVKD. The CDR3 is 14 residues long. In nucleotides, the CDR3 is TGTGCCATCAGTGTAGCGGGAGGCGTCAATGAGCAGTTCTTC. This encodes CAISVAGGVNEQFF.

V is TRBV28 and J is TRBJ1-5, with TRBD1 matching over 11 bases. CDR3 length equals 15 residues. V trimming: 6 bases; J trimming: 4 bases; junction bases outside the gene matches: 5. Looked up from germline, CDR1 is MDHEN and CDR2 is SYDVKM. This CDR3 is CASRHGTGGNQPQHF. Here the CDR3 DNA reads TGTGCCAGCAGACACGGGACAGGGGGGAATCAGCCCCAGCATTTT.